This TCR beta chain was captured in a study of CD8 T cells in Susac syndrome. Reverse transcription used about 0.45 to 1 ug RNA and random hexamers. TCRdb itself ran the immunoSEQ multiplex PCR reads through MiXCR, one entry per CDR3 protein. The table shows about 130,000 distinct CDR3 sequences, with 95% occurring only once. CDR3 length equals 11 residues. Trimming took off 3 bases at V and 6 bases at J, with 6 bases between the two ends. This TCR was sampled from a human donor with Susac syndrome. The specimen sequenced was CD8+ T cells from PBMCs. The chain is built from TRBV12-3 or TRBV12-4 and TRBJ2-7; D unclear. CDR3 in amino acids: CASSFGIEQYF. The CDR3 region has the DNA TGTGCCAGCAGTTTTGGGATCGAGCAGTACTTC.